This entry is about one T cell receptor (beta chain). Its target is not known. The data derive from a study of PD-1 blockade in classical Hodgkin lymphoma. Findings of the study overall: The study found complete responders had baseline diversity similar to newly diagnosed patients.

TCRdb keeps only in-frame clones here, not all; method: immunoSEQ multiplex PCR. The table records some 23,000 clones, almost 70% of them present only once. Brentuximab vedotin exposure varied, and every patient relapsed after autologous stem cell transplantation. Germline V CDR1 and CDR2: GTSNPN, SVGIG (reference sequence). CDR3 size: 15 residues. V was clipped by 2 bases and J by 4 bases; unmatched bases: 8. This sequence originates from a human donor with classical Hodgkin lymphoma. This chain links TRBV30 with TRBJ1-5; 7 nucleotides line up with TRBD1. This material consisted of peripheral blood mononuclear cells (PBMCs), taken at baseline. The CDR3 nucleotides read TGTGCCTGGAGTCGATACACAGGGGTAAATCAGCCCCAGCATTTT. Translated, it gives CAWSRYTGVNQPQHF.